This paragraph covers one T cell receptor (beta chain) sequence. These data are taken from a study of CD8 T cells in Susac syndrome. The authors reverse transcribed roughly 0.5 to 1 ug RNA with random hexamers. TCRdb processed the immunoSEQ multiplex PCR reads anew with MiXCR; each CDR3 protein has one entry. The profile shows roughly 120,000 distinct CDR3 sequences, 90% to 95% of them singletons. CDR3 length: 15 amino acids. CDR1 is SGHTA and CDR2 is FQGNSA in the germline V gene. V lost 1 base to trimming and J lost 6 bases; unmatched junction nucleotides: 1. The sample taken for sequencing was CD4+ T cells from PBMCs. The receptor was derived from a human donor with multiple sclerosis. The chain combines TRBV7-2 with TRBJ2-7, with 15 nucleotides matching TRBD2. The CDR3 spells CASSLEGLAGGEQYF. DNA of the CDR3: TGTGCCAGCAGCTTAGAGGGACTAGCGGGGGGCGAGCAGTACTTC.